These 26 T cell receptor beta chains were all obtained from the same sample, sequenced in a study of blood T cells in healthy people across ages (dated by TCRdb to about 2015). Libraries were built with 5' RACE. TCRdb shows the sequencer as Illumina HiSeq 2500. The second PCR ran for about 6 to 12 cycles and used a J-beta primer mix along with a sample-barcoded 5' primer. TCRdb reprocessed the public reads (quality trimming at Q25 with fastp, clone calling with MiXCR) and kept in-frame beta chains. Rows with one shared CDR3 protein collapse into an entry with the most common genes and DNA. This sample is represented by roughly 1,500,000 distinct CDR3 sequences; roughly a third of them were singletons. 11% of the sample comes from the top ten. The material sequenced was blood. The receptors derive from a woman in her 30s in good health.

This chain uses TRBV29-1 with TRBJ2-3, with 14 bases lining up with TRBD2. Trimming removed 4 bases from V and 3 bases from J; junction bases left unmatched: 9. This CDR3 region has 17 residues. The germline gives CDR1 SQVTM, CDR2 ANQGSEA. For the CDR3, the DNA is TGCAGCGTTGGACTAGCGGGAGGGAACACTCTAACAGATACGCAGTATTTT. As protein: CSVGLAGGNTLTDTQYF.

The chain is built from TRBV10-2 and TRBJ2-7, with D unresolved. Trimming pared 2 bases from V and 0 bases from J, leaving 8 bases between. The CDR3 consists of 14 residues. Germline loops: CDR1 WSHSY, CDR2 SAAADI. The CDR3: CASSEKRSSYEQYF. The CDR3 nucleotides are TGCGCCAGCAGTGAGAAGCGAAGCTCCTACGAGCAGTACTTC.

This clonotype was seen a few times. The chain carries TRBV20-1 and TRBJ2-7; 9 bases are a match to TRBD2. The V segment lost 3 bases and the J segment 7 bases; nucleotides outside the gene matches: 10. Germline CDR1 is DFQATT and CDR2 is SNEGSKA (reference sequence). This CDR3 contains 14 residues. CDR3 nucleotides: TGCAGTGCTAGGAGTAGCGGGAGCCGGGGGGAGCAGTACTTC. Its protein product is CSARSSGSRGEQYF.

The CDR3 region is CASSVGGPWEQYF. In DNA, the CDR3 is TGCGCCAGCAGCGTCGGGGGACCGTGGGAGCAGTACTTC. The chain carries TRBV5-1 and TRBJ2-7; a weak D match, TRBD2 (6 bases). With 4 bases removed from V and 7 bases from J, the gap between germline ends came to 15 bases. In germline, CDR1 is SGHRS, CDR2 YFSETQ. The length of the CDR3 is 13 residues.

The V and J genes are TRBV12-3 or TRBV12-4 and TRBJ1-5; tentative D call: TRBD1 (6 bases). Trimming cost V 5 bases and J 10 bases, with 18 bases left between them. The CDR3 length is 14 residues. The CDR3 DNA reads as TGTGCCAGCAGTCCCGGACAGAGTATCAGCCCCCAGCATTTT. Its protein product is CASSPGQSISPQHF.

This clonotype appeared a few times. The chain links TRBV12-3 or TRBV12-4 to TRBJ2-7; 11 bases are shared with TRBD2. J gave up 7 bases and V 6 bases, and 11 bases lay outside the gene matches. This CDR3 spans 15 amino acids. CDR3 amino acids: CASSPALAGAWEQYF. In DNA, the CDR3 is TGTGCCAGCAGCCCGGCACTAGCGGGAGCTTGGGAGCAGTACTTC.

The CDR3 region has the DNA TGCAGTGCCCCCGCATTGCGAGCAACTAATGAAAAACTGTTTTTT. Encoded protein: CSAPALRATNEKLFF. This sequence joins TRBV20-1 and TRBJ1-4; no firm D call. CDR3 length equals 15 residues. CDR1 DFQATT and CDR2 SNEGSKA come from the germline V gene (reference sequence). V was shortened by 6 bases and J by 0 bases, with 14 bases between the two germline ends.

The count of this clonotype is one. The chain carries TRBV20-1 and TRBJ2-5, with 7 nucleotides matching TRBD2. Unmatched junction bases numbered 9, after V lost 3 bases and J lost 5 bases. Germline CDR1 and CDR2: DFQATT and SNEGSKA (reference sequence). The CDR3 extends over 14 amino acids. The CDR3 sequence is CSARLGGPEETQYF. CDR3 DNA: TGCAGTGCTAGGCTGGGAGGGCCGGAGGAGACCCAGTACTTC.

A word on this clonotype: Given a much more abundant clone one base away, this may be a read error. This chain joins TRBV5-1 and TRBJ2-7, with a possible D match to TRBD1 (6 bases). The J call is doubtful: the DNA matches TRBJ2-5 better. Germline V gene lookup returns CDR1 SGHRS and CDR2 YFSETQ. This CDR3 is built from 15 residues. For the CDR3, the DNA is TGCGCCAGCAGCTTGAAAGGACAGAAGATGGAGACCCAGTACTTC. This gives the protein CASSLKGQKMETQYF.

The chain uses TRBV12-3 or TRBV12-4 and TRBJ1-1; unclear D gene. V was pared by 5 bases and J by 0 bases, with 7 bases between. This CDR3 has 13 residues. CDR3 nucleotide sequence: TGTGCCAGCAGTAGTATTCTGAACACTGAAGCTTTCTTT. It yields the protein CASSSILNTEAFF.

The chain joins TRBV12-3 or TRBV12-4 to TRBJ1-2; TRBD1 is a possible D gene (6 bases). The V end was cut by 9 bases, the J end by 2 bases, with 31 bases between. There are 19 residues in the CDR3. The CDR3, as DNA: TGTGCCAGTTTCGGCCTGGGTACGGGACACGGAACGCGGAACTATGGCTACACCTTC. This codes for CASFGLGTGHGTRNYGYTF.

Points on this clonotype: It may be a read error: a sequence one base away is much more abundant. The genes are TRBV10-3 and TRBJ2-5; D ambiguous. Germline lookup yields CDR1 ENHRY and CDR2 SYGVKD. CDR3 length: 14 amino acids. CDR3: CAIRPSEISEAQYF. The CDR3 coding sequence is TGTGCCATCAGACCTTCGGAGATCTCAGAGGCCCAGTACTTC.

A word on this clonotype: One junction end disagrees with the germline gene, perhaps due to a read error. The chain combines TRBV28 with TRBJ2-5; D remains ambiguous. Germline V gives CDR1 MDHEN, CDR2 SYDVKM. CDR3 length: 14 amino acids. The CDR3 spells CASSSALYQETRYF. The CDR3 bases are TGTGCCAGCAGTTCAGCCCTATACCAAGAGACCCGGTACTTC. The variable domain in full, completed from reference TRBV28 and TRBJ2-5, reads DVKVTQSSRYLVKRTGEKVFLECVQDMDHENMFWYRQDPGLGLRLIYFSYDVKMKEKGDIPEGYSVSREKKERFSLILESASTNQTSMYLCASSSALYQETRYFGPGTRLLVL.

This clonotype was recorded a few times. The chain recombines TRBV7-9 with TRBJ2-3, with TRBD2 as a possible D gene (6 bases). This CDR3 is built from 16 residues. Germline-derived CDR1 and CDR2 are SEHNR and FQNEAQ (reference sequence). V lost 0 bases and J 0 bases, leaving 10 bases between the germline ends. CDR3 region: CASSLAAGGSTDTQYF. CDR3 DNA sequence: TGTGCCAGCAGCTTAGCTGCCGGGGGAAGCACAGATACGCAGTATTTT. The full variable domain, completed using reference TRBV7-9 and TRBJ2-3, is DTGVSQNPRHKITKRGQNVTFRCDPISEHNRLYWYRQTLGQGPEFLTYFQNEAQLEKSRLLSDRFSAERPKGSFSTLEIQRTEQGDSAMYLCASSLAAGGSTDTQYFGPGTRLTVL.

V usage is TRBV7-6 and J usage is TRBJ2-7; 12 bases line up with TRBD2. This CDR3 has 16 amino acids. Unmatched junction bases numbered 8, after V lost 1 base and J lost 7 bases. Germline V CDR1 and CDR2: SGHVS, FNYEAQ. The CDR3 protein is CASSLVALAGGGEQYF. CDR3 nucleotide sequence: TGTGCCAGCAGCTTAGTAGCCCTAGCGGGAGGGGGTGAGCAGTACTTC.

In its sample, this clonotype was seen a few times. The chain joins TRBV5-1 to TRBJ1-1; 7 positions match TRBD1. The germline CDR1 and CDR2 sequences are SGHRS and YFSETQ. Trimming at V came to 2 bases and at J to 1 base, leaving 5 bases not matched to a gene. The CDR3 has 15 amino acids. The chain's CDR3 is CASSLRGQQNTEAFF. Here the CDR3 DNA reads TGCGCCAGCAGCTTAAGGGGGCAGCAGAACACTGAAGCTTTCTTT.

This clonotype was detected ten times or more. V usage is TRBV11-2 and J usage is TRBJ1-5, with D tentatively TRBD1 (5 bases). The CDR3 length is 14 residues. The V and J ends lost 0 bases and 12 bases respectively, with 15 bases between them. Germline CDR1 and CDR2: SGHAT and FQNNGV. CDR3 loop: CASSLEGTTRDQHF. The CDR3 nucleotides are TGTGCCAGCAGCTTAGAAGGGACCACAAGAGACCAGCATTTT.

The CDR3 bases are TGTGCCAGCAGTTTAAAAGTTAGGGGGTACGGGCAGTACTTC. Translation: CASSLKVRGYGQYF. The chain carries TRBV12-3 or TRBV12-4 and TRBJ2-5; perhaps TRBD1 as D (6 bases). Trimming pared 2 bases from V and 11 bases from J, leaving 18 bases between. CDR3 length: 14 amino acids.

The rearrangement uses TRBV29-1 and TRBJ1-1; D is possibly TRBD1 (5 bases). Germline V CDR1 and CDR2: SQVTM, ANQGSEA. V lost 4 bases and J 0 bases, leaving 9 bases between the germline ends. The CDR3 sequence is 13 residues long. The CDR3 is CSVGRVLNTEAFF. CDR3 bases: TGCAGCGTTGGCAGGGTATTGAACACTGAAGCTTTCTTT.

Only a few counts were recorded for this clonotype. This chain links TRBV20-1 with TRBJ2-5; TRBD2 aligns across 7 bases. The better agreement between TRBJ2-7 and the DNA end casts doubt on the J call. The germline V gene encodes CDR1 DFQATT and CDR2 SNEGSKA (reference sequence). This CDR3 has 15 residues. The CDR3 DNA sequence: TGCAGTGCTAGAGATCAGGAGCGGGGTCCTTTCGAGCAGTACTTC. Translated: CSARDQERGPFEQYF.

This clonotype was counted only a few times. The chain combines TRBV7-9 with TRBJ2-7, with a possible D match to TRBD1 (5 bases). The CDR3 spans 14 residues. The germline CDR1 and CDR2 sequences are SEHNR and FQNEAQ (reference sequence). Trimming removed 4 bases at V and 2 bases at J, with 12 bases between. CDR3 in amino acids: CASSSGHKTYEQYF. The CDR3 DNA reads as TGTGCCAGCAGCTCCGGACACAAGACCTACGAGCAGTACTTC.

This clonotype was seen more than once but under ten times. The J gene is TRBJ2-3, the V gene TRBV20-1, with D hard to call. The CDR3 has 14 residues. Germline V lookup: CDR1 DFQATT, CDR2 SNEGSKA (reference sequence). V dropped 4 bases and J dropped 2 bases, with 13 bases sitting between them. CDR3 in amino acids: CSAIQPGYTDTQYF. DNA of the CDR3: TGCAGTGCTATACAGCCCGGATACACAGATACGCAGTATTTT.

V gene TRBV27 combines with J gene TRBJ2-7, with D uncertain. The CDR3 is made up of 13 amino acids. Germline V CDR1 and CDR2: MNHEY, SMNVEV (reference sequence). Trimming took off 10 bases at V and 2 bases at J, with 15 bases between the two ends. The CDR3 DNA sequence: TGTGCCAACATGGCGATAGGAACCTACGAGCAGTACTTC. Translating it yields CANMAIGTYEQYF.

This clonotype was counted a few times. J is TRBJ1-1 and V is TRBV29-1, with 8 bases lining up with TRBD1. The CDR3 length is 15 residues. After removal of 3 bases from V and 4 bases from J, the junction contained 10 bases not matched to a gene. Per germline, CDR1 SQVTM and CDR2 ANQGSEA. CDR3 loop: CSVDQDREYGTEAFF. The CDR3 bases are TGCAGCGTTGATCAGGACAGGGAATACGGCACTGAAGCTTTCTTT.

The table lists this clonotype with a count of one. The J gene is TRBJ1-5, the V gene TRBV6-2 or TRBV6-3; 11 positions agree with TRBD1. V shed 7 bases, J shed 2 bases, and the junction held 16 bases outside the gene matches. CDR3 length: 19 residues. In germline, CDR1 is MNHEY, CDR2 SVGEGT. The CDR3 DNA follows: TGTGCCAGCAACGAACCGGGACAGGGGGTACTTGGGGGCAATCAGCCCCAGCATTTT. This sequence encodes CASNEPGQGVLGGNQPQHF.

The rearrangement joins TRBV5-1 to TRBJ2-2; 8 bases agree with TRBD1. Germline V gives CDR1 SGHRS, CDR2 YFSETQ. The CDR3 is 15 amino acids. Trimming removed 4 bases from V and 0 bases from J; junction bases left unmatched: 2. The CDR3 is CASSPGGPNTGELFF. The CDR3 nucleotides are TGCGCCAGCAGCCCAGGGGGCCCGAACACCGGGGAGCTGTTTTTT. Using reference TRBV5-1 and TRBJ2-2 for the parts outside the CDR3, the full variable domain is KAGVTQTPRYLIKTRGQQVTLSCSPISGHRSVSWYQQTPGQGLQFLFEYFSETQRNKGNFPGRFSGRQFSNSRSEMNVSTLELGDSALYLCASSPGGPNTGELFFGEGSRLTVL.